The present T cell receptor (beta chain) was sequenced within a study of T cells in Graves' hyperthyroidism and ophthalmopathy. This clonotype showed up many times. Germline CDR1 and CDR2: MDHEN and SYDVKM. The germline V and J ends were trimmed by 3 bases and 0 bases, with 9 bases remaining between them. The CDR3 runs to 15 residues. RNA transcripts provided the source from which TCR beta CDR3 regions were amplified. Carried out on the TCR CDR3, a first-round RT-PCR used the HTBI primer set. One entry per CDR3 protein results from TCRdb running MiXCR on the multiplex PCR reads. The data show approximately 600,000 distinct CDR3 sequences, with around 21% seen just once and 30% to 40% held by the top ten.

The receptor was isolated from a man aged 30 to 45 with Graves' ophthalmopathy. This chain joins TRBV28 and TRBJ1-5; no reliable D call. Sequencing was done on a sample of blood. CDR3 amino acids: CASSFGQISNQPQHF. The CDR3 nucleotides read TGTGCCAGCAGTTTCGGGCAGATTAGCAATCAGCCCCAGCATTTT. The complete variable domain, with remaining parts taken from reference TRBV28 and TRBJ1-5, reads DVKVTQSSRYLVKRTGEKVFLECVQDMDHENMFWYRQDPGLGLRLIYFSYDVKMKEKGDIPEGYSVSREKKERFSLILESASTNQTSMYLCASSFGQISNQPQHFGDGTRLSIL.